A selection of T cell receptor beta chains follows, all from one sample in a study of blood T cell repertoires in COVID-19. Libraries were prepared by immunoSEQ multiplex PCR; TCRdb keeps only in-frame clonotypes and omits some of them. The data hold roughly 150,000 clones, with 80% to 90% observed a single time. The sequenced sample consisted of peripheral blood. Every receptor here comes from a man aged 60-69 years with acute or convalescent COVID-19. Each CDR3 is given without its conserved first and last residue. Fields, in order: J gene, V gene, clone size, CDR3 protein. The size field is filled for only some rows; it gives once, few, many or a size class.

TRBJ2-7 | TRBV7-8 | NA | ASSFPQGSRWDEQY
TRBJ2-3 | TRBV12-3/TRBV12-4 | NA | ASSPPADTQY
TRBJ1-3 | TRBV24-1 | NA | ATKTGSGNTIY
TRBJ2-1 | TRBV4-3 | NA | ASSQTSGLAGEQF
TRBJ2-1 | TRBV19 | NA | ASRASGHLRPEQF
TRBJ1-5 | TRBV5-6 | NA | ASSLSRGRSNQPQH
TRBJ2-3 | TRBV5-1 | NA | ASQLTSGGGDTQY
TRBJ1-1 | TRBV12-3/TRBV12-4 | NA | ASSPGQITEAF
TRBJ2-3 | TRBV2 | NA | ASSIGHGTQY
TRBJ1-3 | TRBV4-1 | NA | ASSRLTGGGNTIY
TRBJ1-1 | TRBV13 | NA | ASSAGRTEAF
TRBJ1-2 | TRBV7-8 | NA | ASSLAGVGGYT
TRBJ1-5 | TRBV10-2 | few | ASSESAGGQPQH
TRBJ1-6 | TRBV6-2/TRBV6-3 | NA | ASSYSQAGSSYNSPLH
TRBJ2-3 | TRBV11-2 | NA | ASSSQGAVSTDTQY
TRBJ2-7 | TRBV19 | NA | ASSEFVGATYEQY
TRBJ1-3 | TRBV4-1 | NA | ASSQVGRGGTIY
TRBJ2-1 | TRBV6-5 | NA | ASCTGGSYNEQF
TRBJ2-1 | TRBV5-1 | NA | ASSLAPPGQNNEQF
TRBJ1-2 | TRBV12-3/TRBV12-4 | NA | ASSPGTGDGYT
TRBJ1-1 | TRBV18 | NA | ASSPKIGTGVYAEAF
TRBJ2-5 | TRBV7-9 | NA | ASSPSLRGGVETQY
TRBJ2-1 | TRBV3-1/TRBV3-2 | NA | ASSQRGNEQF
TRBJ1-2 | TRBV27 | once | ASSLASGINYGYT
TRBJ2-6 | TRBV7-2 | NA | ASSRVGQGGSGANVLT
TRBJ2-7 | TRBV25-1 | NA | ASSEYTPGTYEQY
TRBJ2-2 | TRBV11-2 | NA | ASSFQGVGGELF
TRBJ1-3 | TRBV11-2 | NA | ASSPFGGYSGNTIY
TRBJ2-3 | TRBV2 | once | ASRVASGATDTQY
TRBJ2-4 | TRBV3-1/TRBV3-2 | NA | ASSQRRGGQNIQY